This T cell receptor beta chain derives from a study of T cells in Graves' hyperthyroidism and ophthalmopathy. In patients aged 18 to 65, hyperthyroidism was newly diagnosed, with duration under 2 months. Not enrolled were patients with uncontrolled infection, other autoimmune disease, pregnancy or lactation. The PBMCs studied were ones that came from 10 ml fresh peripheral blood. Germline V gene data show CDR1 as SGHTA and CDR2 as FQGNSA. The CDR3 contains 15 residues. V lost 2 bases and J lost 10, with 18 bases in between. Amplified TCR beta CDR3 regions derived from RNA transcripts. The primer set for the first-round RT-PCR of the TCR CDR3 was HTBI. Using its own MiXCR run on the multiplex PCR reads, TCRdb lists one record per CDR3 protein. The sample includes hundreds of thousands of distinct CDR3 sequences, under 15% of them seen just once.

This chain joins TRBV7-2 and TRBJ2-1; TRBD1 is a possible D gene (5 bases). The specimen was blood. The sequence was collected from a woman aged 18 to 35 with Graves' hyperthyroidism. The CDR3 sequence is CASSLRGSGFYEQFF. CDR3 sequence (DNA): TGTGCCAGCAGCTTAAGGGGAAGTGGGTTCTACGAGCAGTTCTTC.